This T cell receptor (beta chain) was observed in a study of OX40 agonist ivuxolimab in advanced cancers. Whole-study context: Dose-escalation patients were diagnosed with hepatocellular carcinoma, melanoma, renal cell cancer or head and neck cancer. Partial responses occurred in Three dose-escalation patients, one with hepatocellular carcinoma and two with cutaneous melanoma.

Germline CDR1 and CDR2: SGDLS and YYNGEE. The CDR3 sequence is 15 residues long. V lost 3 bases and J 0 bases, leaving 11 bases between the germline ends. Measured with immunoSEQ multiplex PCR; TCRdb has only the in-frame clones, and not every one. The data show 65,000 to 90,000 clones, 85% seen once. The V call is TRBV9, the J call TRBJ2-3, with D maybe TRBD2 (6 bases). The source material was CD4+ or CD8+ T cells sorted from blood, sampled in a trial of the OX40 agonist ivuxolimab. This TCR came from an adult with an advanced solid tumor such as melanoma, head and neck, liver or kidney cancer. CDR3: CASSAAGFSTDTQYF. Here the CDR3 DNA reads TGTGCCAGCAGCGCTGCGGGGTTTAGCACAGATACGCAGTATTTT.